This T cell receptor beta chain derives from a study of cytomegalovirus exposure and HLA in healthy donors. A word on this clone: No antigen is known for it. Other DNA sequences in the same sample also yield this CDR3.

Study results and caveats: Later analysis found that TCR beta chains associated with HLA were more clonally expanded than other, equally common chains. A classifier reportedly called cytomegalovirus status with high sensitivity and specificity. In vitro work confirmed that a few CMV-associated chains recognize CMV antigens. When the data were analyzed later, several of the most significant clusters appeared to be linked to common viral pathogens.

Germline CDR1 SGHRS, CDR2 YFSETQ. The CDR3 is made up of 16 amino acids. Losses at the gene ends were 4 bases for V and 5 bases for J; bases not matched to a gene: 6. Both 60 Vbeta primers and 13 Jbeta primers went into the PCR. Libraries were prepared by immunoSEQ multiplex PCR; TCRdb keeps only in-frame clonotypes and omits some of them. The repertoire holds 110,000 to 150,000 clones, roughly 77% seen once, with under 2.5% in the top ten. The source of this sequence is a man aged 25 to 40 in good health and CMV-seronegative. The chain is built from TRBV5-1 and TRBJ2-4, with 13 bases aligning to TRBD2. Sequences were obtained from PBMCs. For the CDR3, the DNA is TGCGCCAGCAGCACCGGACTAGCGGGGGTCCAAAACATTCAGTACTTC. It encodes CASSTGLAGVQNIQYF.